The 6 T cell receptor beta chains below come from one sample, sequenced in a study of blood T cell repertoires in COVID-19. Using immunoSEQ multiplex PCR, the repertoire was profiled, and TCRdb retains in-frame clones only, with some absent. The data contain about 200,000 clones, 70% to 90% of them singletons. Sequenced: peripheral blood. These receptors were obtained from a man aged 55 to 70 with acute or convalescent COVID-19.

The chain couples TRBV3-1 (or the pseudogene TRBV3-2) to TRBJ2-7; the D gene is possibly TRBD2 (6 bases). V lost 0 bases to trimming and J lost 7 bases, with 10 bases between them. The CDR3 is 13 residues long. Germline CDR1 LGHDT, CDR2 YNNKEL (reference sequence). CDR3 amino acids: CASSQDWGEEQYF. DNA for the CDR3: TGTGCCAGCAGCCAAGATTGGGGGGAAGAGCAGTACTTC.

Only one count was recorded for this clone. This chain connects TRBV27 to TRBJ1-5, with 10 bases fitting TRBD1. Germline CDR1 MNHEY, CDR2 SMNVEV (reference sequence). With 2 bases clipped from V and 6 bases from J, the junction kept 10 bases outside the gene matches. The CDR3 covers 17 residues. The CDR3 sequence is CASSLTFEGQGFQPQHF. The CDR3, as DNA: TGTGCCAGCAGTTTAACATTTGAGGGACAGGGGTTTCAGCCCCAGCATTTT.

The V gene is TRBV5-1, the J gene TRBJ2-2; 12 bases line up with TRBD1. This CDR3 is 16 amino acids long. V shed 4 bases, J shed 4 bases, and the junction held 5 bases outside the gene matches. CDR1 is SGHRS, CDR2 YFSETQ, per germline. The CDR3 is CASSLGTGGVTGELFF. Written as DNA, the CDR3 is TGCGCCAGCAGCCTAGGGACAGGGGGCGTCACCGGGGAGCTGTTTTTT.

The genes are TRBV14 and TRBJ2-2, with 10 bases aligning to TRBD2. J gave up 5 bases and V 6 bases, and 3 bases lay outside the gene matches. In germline, CDR1 is SGHDN, CDR2 FVKESK. There are 14 residues in the CDR3. CDR3 amino acids: CASRSSGGTGELFF. The CDR3 coding sequence is TGTGCCAGCAGATCTAGCGGGGGTACCGGGGAGCTGTTTTTT.

This clone came up a few times. The chain uses TRBV5-4 and TRBJ1-6, with 9 bases aligning to TRBD1. The V gene end was trimmed by 2 bases and the J gene end by 11 bases; junction bases not matched to a gene: 8. The CDR3 consists of 15 residues. Looked up from germline, CDR1 is SGHNT and CDR2 is YYREEE (reference sequence). CDR3 sequence (DNA): TGTGCCAGCAGCTTTACCGGACAGGGGCGGGCACCCCTCCACTTT. Translating gives CASSFTGQGRAPLHF. Drawing the rest from reference TRBV5-4 and TRBJ1-6, the complete variable domain is ETGVTQSPTHLIKTRGQQVTLRCSSQSGHNTVSWYQQALGQGPQFIFQYYREEENGRGNFPPRFSGLQFPNYSSELNVNALELDDSALYLCASSFTGQGRAPLHFGNGTRLTVT.

The chain joins TRBV4-1 to TRBJ2-7; D perhaps matches TRBD2 (6 bases). Trimming cost V 8 bases and J 0 bases, with 17 bases left between them. Germline V CDR1 and CDR2: MGHRA, YSYEKL. The CDR3 runs 15 residues. The CDR3 bases are TGCGCCAGCGGCCCCGGGGACTTCTCCTCCTACGAGCAGTACTTC. As protein: CASGPGDFSSYEQYF.